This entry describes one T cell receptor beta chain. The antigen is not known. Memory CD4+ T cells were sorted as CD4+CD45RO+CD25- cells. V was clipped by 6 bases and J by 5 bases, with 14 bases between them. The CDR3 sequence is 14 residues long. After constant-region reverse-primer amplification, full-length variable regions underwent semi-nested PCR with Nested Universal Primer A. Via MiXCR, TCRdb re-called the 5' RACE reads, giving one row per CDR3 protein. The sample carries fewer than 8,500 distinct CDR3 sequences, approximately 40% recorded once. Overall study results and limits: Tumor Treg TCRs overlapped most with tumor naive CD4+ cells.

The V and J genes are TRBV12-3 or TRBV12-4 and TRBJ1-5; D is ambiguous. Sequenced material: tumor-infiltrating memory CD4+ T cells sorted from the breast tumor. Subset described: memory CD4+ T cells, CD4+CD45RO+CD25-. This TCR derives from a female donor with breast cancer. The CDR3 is CASRDGTAHQPQHF. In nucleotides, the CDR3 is TGTGCCAGCAGGGACGGAACAGCACATCAGCCCCAGCATTTT.